The 5 T cell receptor beta chains given below trace back to one sample, sequenced in a study of T cells in Graves' hyperthyroidism and ophthalmopathy. Amplified TCR beta CDR3 regions came from RNA transcripts. First-round RT-PCR of the TCR CDR3 relied on the HTBI primer set. MiXCR, applied by TCRdb to the multiplex PCR reads, yields one record per CDR3 protein. The sample records under 750,000 distinct CDR3 sequences, about 19% being singletons. Sequencing input: blood. Receptors originate from a woman aged 45-59 years with Graves' hyperthyroidism that later progressed to Graves' ophthalmopathy.

This clonotype was recorded a few times. V usage is TRBV27 and J usage is TRBJ1-2, with a tentative D call TRBD1 (6 bases). V dropped 5 bases and J dropped 4 bases, with 20 bases sitting between them. CDR3 size: 16 residues. Germline V gene data show CDR1 as MNHEY and CDR2 as SMNVEV (reference sequence). CDR3 residues: CASSLRDTAPFYGYTF. CDR3 sequence (DNA): TGTGCCAGCAGTCTCCGGGACACTGCCCCATTCTATGGCTACACCTTC.

This clonotype was seen a few times. This rearrangement joins TRBV5-1 to TRBJ1-2; D is ambiguous. Germline assignment: CDR1 SGHRS and CDR2 YFSETQ. The ends were cut back, 1 base at V and 5 bases at J, with 12 bases in the middle. The CDR3 length is 14 residues. The CDR3 here is CASSLTPSGYGYTF. CDR3 in DNA: TGCGCCAGCAGCTTGACACCATCGGGGTATGGCTACACCTTC.

CDR3 nucleotide sequence: TGTGCCAGCAGCCAAGTGACGAATGTGGGTGGGGTCAATGAGCAGTTCTTC. Translation: CASSQVTNVGGVNEQFF. The V gene is TRBV4-2, the J gene TRBJ2-1; no clear D. The ends were cut back, 1 base at V and 6 bases at J, with 19 bases in the middle. Germline V gene data show CDR1 as LGHNA and CDR2 as YNFKEQ. CDR3 size: 17 residues.

The J gene is TRBJ2-3, the V gene TRBV6-5; 7 bases fit TRBD2. CDR1 and CDR2 (germline): MNHEY, SVGAGI. The CDR3 has 17 amino acids. V was pared by 0 bases and J by 2 bases, with 8 bases of the junction left unmatched. CDR3 nucleotide sequence: TGTGCCAGCAGTTACTCGCTCGGCGGGGGTTCCACAGATACGCAGTATTTT. It yields the protein CASSYSLGGGSTDTQYF.

This clonotype came up a few times. The rearrangement joins TRBV7-9 to TRBJ1-1; the D gene is possibly TRBD1 (5 bases). Germline loops: CDR1 SEHNR, CDR2 FQNEAQ (reference sequence). V was pared by 1 base and J by 6 bases, with 15 bases between. The CDR3 consists of 15 residues. The CDR3 nucleotides read TGTGCCAGCAGCTTAGACCCATGGGCAGGGTCTGAAGCTTTCTTT. Translated: CASSLDPWAGSEAFF.